This entry describes one TCR beta chain. In this sample, this clone turned up a few times. It lacks a known antigen. Base qualities are missing; no much larger clone stands one base away. The sample belongs to a study of T cell responses to AZD1222 COVID-19 vaccine (dated by TCRdb to the early 2020s). Regarding the complete study: Because spike-specific TCR depth and breadth did not differ between the two schedules, AZD1222 recipients who got a second dose at roughly 4 weeks were pooled with those who got a second dose at roughly 12 weeks. A total of just over 230 trial participants underwent TCR sequencing, of whom about 210 received two doses of AZD1222 and 26 received two doses of the MenACWY control vaccine. Trial participants were enrolled by age into subgroups of 18-55, 56-69 and 70-plus years, and 148, 28 and 57 TCR-sequenced participants, respectively, were included in these subgroups. What the authors observed across the whole study: After two AZD1222 doses, both the breadth and the depth of spike-specific TCRs were significantly higher than at day 0 and than in MenACWY recipients. Vaccine-associated CD4 TCRs spanned the whole spike protein, with dominant responses in regions 160-218 and 743-854. Because no day 14 peak-response samples were available, the repertoires could be characterized only after the peak T cell response. Nearly half of unique spike-specific TCRs reportedly recognized epitopes outside regions mutated in the B.1.351 and B.1.1.7 variants. Participants were mostly white British, with more females than males. The authors suggested clonal diversity may have been underestimated. Conclusions about previously exposed vaccinees are limited, since just five or six AZD1222 recipients were seropositive for SARS-CoV-2 at baseline. The 56-69-year group was small, and its depth increase did not reach significance, likely because of low power.

The CDR3 regions of human TCRbeta chains were analyzed by immunosequencing. The paper's processing steps were these. Repertoire TCRs were matched against a reference library of SARS-CoV-2-specific TCRs generated with the MIRA antigen-specificity platform. Breadth meant the fraction of unique TCRs that were SARS-CoV-2-associated, whereas depth meant the fraction of total T cells that were SARS-CoV-2-associated. Using the MIRA data, each spike-specific TCR was assigned both to the spike region to which the TCR was reactive and to a CD4 or CD8 class. Log10-transformed breadth and depth values were compared by one-way ANOVA with Sidak's multiple comparisons tests. TCRdb limited this immuneACCESS table to in-frame rearrangements with V and J called. A share of clones is missing; checked studies link under half to unresolved V genes, and the rest is unexplained. The V and J calls and clone size are taken from that table; D and trimming were inferred from the DNA. The sample includes approximately 76,000 clones, with around 88% observed a single time. The ten largest clonotypes hold 15% to 20% of the sample.

Explained via the paper, the time point label denotes: baseline before first vaccination. Vaccinee samples came from UK trials COV001 and COV002, including a single-blind randomized controlled phase 2/3 trial of AZD1222 (ChAdOx1 nCoV-19) in healthy adults. For TCRbeta chain sequencing, PBMC samples from trial participants were taken at day 0 and at day 28 after the second dose. The junction shows trimming of 9 bases on V and 16 bases on J, and the gene matches do not reach 14 bases of it. CDR1 is given as SNHLY and CDR2 as FYNNEI, both from the germline V gene. CDR3 length: 14 amino acids, cysteine to phenylalanine. Kept here is only the CDR3 DNA, which spans 42 bases and is read in frame from base 1.

The chain employs TRBV2 and TRBJ2-1; TRBD2 matches 14 bases in the middle. This clonotype originated in an adult in good health. This specimen was peripheral blood, taken on day 0 of AZD1222 vaccination. The CDR3 region reads CASVPGLAGGGKFF. DNA sequence: TGTGCCAGTGTCCCCGGACTAGCGGGAGGTGGCAAATTCTTC.